The sequence of this T cell receptor (beta chain) was determined in a study of beta chain features in type 1 diabetes. Worth noting for this clone: What it binds is unknown.

The study's findings and limits: The study found moderately but significantly shorter TCRB CDR3s in all four CD4+ subsets of Type 1 diabetes patients.

Since all of the isolated RNA was reverse transcribed, expressed TCRB transcripts were what got sequenced. Produced via immunoSEQ multiplex PCR; TCRdb's table is partial and in-frame only. The sample has over 200,000 clones, around 9.9% seen once. The CDR3 is 13 residues long. J lost 3 bases, V lost 3 bases, and 3 bases had no gene match. Looked up from germline, CDR1 is SGDLS and CDR2 is YYNGEE. Sorting produced populations that all topped 98% purity. The specimen sequenced was naive CD4+ T cells from blood. The TCR comes from a young man with type 1 diabetes. The J gene is TRBJ2-7, the V gene TRBV9, with 7 nucleotides matching TRBD1. DNA for the CDR3: TGTGCCAGCAGCGAAGGACAGGACTACGAGCAGTACTTC. It encodes CASSEGQDYEQYF.